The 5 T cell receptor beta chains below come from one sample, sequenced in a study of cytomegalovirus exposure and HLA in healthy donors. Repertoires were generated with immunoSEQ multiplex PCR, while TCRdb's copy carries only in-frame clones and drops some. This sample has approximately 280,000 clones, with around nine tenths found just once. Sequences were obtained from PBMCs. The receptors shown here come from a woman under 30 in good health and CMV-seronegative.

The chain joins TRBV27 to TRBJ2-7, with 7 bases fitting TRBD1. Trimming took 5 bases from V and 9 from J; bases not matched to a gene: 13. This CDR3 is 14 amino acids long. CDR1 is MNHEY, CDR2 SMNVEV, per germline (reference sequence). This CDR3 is CASSRLRDSRAQYF. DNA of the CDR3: TGTGCCAGCAGTCGATTAAGGGACAGTCGCGCGCAGTACTTC.

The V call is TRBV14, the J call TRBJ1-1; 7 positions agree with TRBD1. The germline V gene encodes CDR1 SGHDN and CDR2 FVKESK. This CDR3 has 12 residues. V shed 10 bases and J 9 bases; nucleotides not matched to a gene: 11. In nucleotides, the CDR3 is TGTGCCACCAAGGGGACAGAATCTAAAGCTTTCTTT. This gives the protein CATKGTESKAFF.

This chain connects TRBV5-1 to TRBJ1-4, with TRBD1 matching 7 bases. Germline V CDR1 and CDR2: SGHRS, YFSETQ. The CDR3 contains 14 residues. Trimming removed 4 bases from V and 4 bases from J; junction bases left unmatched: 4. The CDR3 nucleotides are TGCGCCAGCAGCCGGGACAGCGATAATGAAAAACTGTTTTTT. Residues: CASSRDSDNEKLFF.

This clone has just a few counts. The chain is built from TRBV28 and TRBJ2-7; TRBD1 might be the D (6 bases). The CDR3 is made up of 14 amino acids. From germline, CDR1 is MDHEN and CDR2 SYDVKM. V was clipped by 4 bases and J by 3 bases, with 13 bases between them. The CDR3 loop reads CASSSGQRNYEQYF. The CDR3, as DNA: TGTGCCAGCAGTTCGGGACAACGGAACTACGAGCAGTACTTC.

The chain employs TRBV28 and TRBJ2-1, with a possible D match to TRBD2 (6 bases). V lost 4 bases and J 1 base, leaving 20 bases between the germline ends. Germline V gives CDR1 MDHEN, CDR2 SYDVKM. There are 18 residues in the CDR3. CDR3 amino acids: CASSSGLGGTQSYNEQFF. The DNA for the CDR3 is TGTGCCAGCAGTTCCGGCTTAGGCGGGACCCAGTCCTACAATGAGCAGTTCTTC.